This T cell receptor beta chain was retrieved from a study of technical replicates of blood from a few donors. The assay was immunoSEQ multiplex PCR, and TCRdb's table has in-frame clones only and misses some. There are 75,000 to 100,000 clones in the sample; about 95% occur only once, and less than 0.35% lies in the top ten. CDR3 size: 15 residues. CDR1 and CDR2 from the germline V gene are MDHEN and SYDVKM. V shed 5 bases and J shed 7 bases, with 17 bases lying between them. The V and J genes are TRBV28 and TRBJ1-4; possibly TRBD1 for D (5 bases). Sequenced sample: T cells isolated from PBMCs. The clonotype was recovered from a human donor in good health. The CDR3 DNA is TGTGCCAGCAGTCGGGGCGGAGGGAGGGCTGAAAAACTGTTTTTT. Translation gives CASSRGGGRAEKLFF.